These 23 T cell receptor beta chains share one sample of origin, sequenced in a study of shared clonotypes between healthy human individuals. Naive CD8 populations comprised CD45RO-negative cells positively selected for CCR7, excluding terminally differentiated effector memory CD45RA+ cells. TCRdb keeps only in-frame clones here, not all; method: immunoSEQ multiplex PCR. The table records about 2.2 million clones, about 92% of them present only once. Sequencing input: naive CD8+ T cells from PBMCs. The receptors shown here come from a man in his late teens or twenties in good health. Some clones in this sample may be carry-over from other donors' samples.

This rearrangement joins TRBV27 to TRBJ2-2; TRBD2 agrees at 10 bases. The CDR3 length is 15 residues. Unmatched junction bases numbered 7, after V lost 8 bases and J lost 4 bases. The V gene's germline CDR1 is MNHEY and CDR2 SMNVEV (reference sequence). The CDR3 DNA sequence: TGTGCCAGCCGCCCGGGACTAGCGATCACCGGGGAGCTGTTTTTT. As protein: CASRPGLAITGELFF.

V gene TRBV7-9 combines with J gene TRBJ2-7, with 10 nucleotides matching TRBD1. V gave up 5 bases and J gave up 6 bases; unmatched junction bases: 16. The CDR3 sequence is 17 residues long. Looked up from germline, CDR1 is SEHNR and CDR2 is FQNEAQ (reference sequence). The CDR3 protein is CASSLLPSWTGGGEQYF. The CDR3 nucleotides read TGTGCCAGCAGCCTTTTGCCCTCCTGGACAGGGGGGGGCGAGCAGTACTTC.

CDR3: CAWSGPVNYGYTF. The DNA of the CDR3 is TGTGCCTGGAGTGGGCCGGTGAACTATGGCTACACCTTC. The J gene is TRBJ1-2, the V gene TRBV30; the D is unclear. The CDR3 covers 13 residues. Trimming took 1 base from V and 2 from J, leaving 8 bases between them. CDR1 is GTSNPN and CDR2 is SVGIG in the germline V gene (reference sequence).

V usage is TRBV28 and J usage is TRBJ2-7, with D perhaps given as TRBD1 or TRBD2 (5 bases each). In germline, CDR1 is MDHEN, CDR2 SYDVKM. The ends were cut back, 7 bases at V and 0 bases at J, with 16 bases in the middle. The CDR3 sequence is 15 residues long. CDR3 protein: CASTLRRGASYEQYF. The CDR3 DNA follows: TGTGCCAGCACCCTTCGGCGAGGGGCCTCCTACGAGCAGTACTTC.

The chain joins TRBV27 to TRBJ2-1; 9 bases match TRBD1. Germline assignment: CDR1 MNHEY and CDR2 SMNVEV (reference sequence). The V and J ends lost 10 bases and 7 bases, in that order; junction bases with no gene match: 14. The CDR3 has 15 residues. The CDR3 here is CATSAGTGSINEQFF. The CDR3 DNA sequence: TGTGCCACTTCTGCCGGGACAGGGTCGATTAATGAGCAGTTCTTC.

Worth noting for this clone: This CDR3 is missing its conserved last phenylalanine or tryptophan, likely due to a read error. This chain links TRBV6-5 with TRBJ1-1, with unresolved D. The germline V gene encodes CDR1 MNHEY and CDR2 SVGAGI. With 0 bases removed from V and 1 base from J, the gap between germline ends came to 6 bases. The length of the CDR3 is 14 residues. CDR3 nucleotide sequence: TGTGCCAGCAGTTACTCGTCCAGGAACACTGAAGCTTTCCTT. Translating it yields CASSYSSRNTEAFL.

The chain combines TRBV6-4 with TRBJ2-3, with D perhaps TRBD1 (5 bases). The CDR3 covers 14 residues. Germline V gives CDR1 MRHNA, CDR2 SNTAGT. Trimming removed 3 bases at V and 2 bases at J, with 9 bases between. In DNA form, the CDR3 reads TGTGCCAGCAGTGAAGGGGTAATCACAGATACGCAGTATTTT. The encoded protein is CASSEGVITDTQYF.

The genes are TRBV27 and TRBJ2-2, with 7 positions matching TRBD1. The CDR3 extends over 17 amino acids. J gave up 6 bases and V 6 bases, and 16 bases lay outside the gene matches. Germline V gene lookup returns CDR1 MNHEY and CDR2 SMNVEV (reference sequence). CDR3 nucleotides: TGTGCCAGCAGGCTTCAGGGGGTAAACCCTTTATCCGGGGAGCTGTTTTTT. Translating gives CASRLQGVNPLSGELFF.

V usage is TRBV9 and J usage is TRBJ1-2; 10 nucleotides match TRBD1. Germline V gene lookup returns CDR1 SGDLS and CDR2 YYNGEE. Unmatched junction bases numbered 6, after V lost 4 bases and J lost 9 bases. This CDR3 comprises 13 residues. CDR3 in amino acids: CASSPDRGLSYTF. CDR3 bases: TGTGCCAGCAGCCCCGACAGGGGGCTTAGCTACACCTTC.

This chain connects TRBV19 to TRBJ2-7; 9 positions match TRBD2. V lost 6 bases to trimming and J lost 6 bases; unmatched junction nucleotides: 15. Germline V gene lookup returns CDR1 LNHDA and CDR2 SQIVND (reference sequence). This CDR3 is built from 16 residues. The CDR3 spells CASSPLAGLAAREQYF. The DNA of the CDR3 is TGTGCCAGTAGCCCCCTCGCGGGACTAGCCGCGCGCGAGCAGTACTTC.

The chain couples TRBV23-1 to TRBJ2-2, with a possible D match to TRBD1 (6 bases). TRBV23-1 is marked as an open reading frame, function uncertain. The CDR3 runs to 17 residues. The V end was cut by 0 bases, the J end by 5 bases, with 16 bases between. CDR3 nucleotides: TGCGCCAGCAGTCAATCGAACAGGGTAAATAGGACCGGGGAGCTGTTTTTT. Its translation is CASSQSNRVNRTGELFF.

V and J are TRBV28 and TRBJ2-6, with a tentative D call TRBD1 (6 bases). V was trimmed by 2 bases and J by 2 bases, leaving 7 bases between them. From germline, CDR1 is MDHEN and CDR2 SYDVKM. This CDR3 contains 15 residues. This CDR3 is CASSLAGAGANVLTF. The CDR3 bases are TGTGCCAGCAGTTTAGCAGGGGCTGGGGCCAACGTCCTGACTTTC.

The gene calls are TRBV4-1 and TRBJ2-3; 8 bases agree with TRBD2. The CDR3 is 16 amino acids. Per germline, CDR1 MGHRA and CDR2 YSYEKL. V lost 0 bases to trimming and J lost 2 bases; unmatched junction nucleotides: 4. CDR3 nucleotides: TGCGCCAGCAGCCAAGATGTAGCGGGAATCACAGATACGCAGTATTTT. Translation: CASSQDVAGITDTQYF.

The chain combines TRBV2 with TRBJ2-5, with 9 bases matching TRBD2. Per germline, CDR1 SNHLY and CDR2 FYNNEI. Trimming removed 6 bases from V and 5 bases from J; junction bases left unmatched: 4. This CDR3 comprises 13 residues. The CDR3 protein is CASRSLAGETQYF. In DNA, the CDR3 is TGTGCCAGCAGATCACTAGCGGGTGAGACCCAGTACTTC.

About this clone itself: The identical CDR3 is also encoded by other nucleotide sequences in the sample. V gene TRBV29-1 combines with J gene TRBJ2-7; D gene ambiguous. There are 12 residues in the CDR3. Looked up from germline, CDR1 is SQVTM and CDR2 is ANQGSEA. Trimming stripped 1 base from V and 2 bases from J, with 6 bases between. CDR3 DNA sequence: TGCAGCGTTGAAGGCGGTCCCTACGAGCAGTACTTC. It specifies CSVEGGPYEQYF.

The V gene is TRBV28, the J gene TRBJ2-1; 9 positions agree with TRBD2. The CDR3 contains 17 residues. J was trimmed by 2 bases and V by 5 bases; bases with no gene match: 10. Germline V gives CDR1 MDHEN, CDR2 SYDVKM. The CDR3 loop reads CASSRARLAATYNEQFF. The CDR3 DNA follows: TGTGCCAGCAGTCGGGCGCGACTAGCGGCCACCTACAATGAGCAGTTCTTC.

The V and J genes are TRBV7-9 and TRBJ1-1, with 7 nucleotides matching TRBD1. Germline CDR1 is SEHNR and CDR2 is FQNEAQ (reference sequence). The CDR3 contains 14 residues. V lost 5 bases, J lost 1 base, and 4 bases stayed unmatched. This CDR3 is CASSQGQQNTEAFF. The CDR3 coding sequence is TGTGCCAGCAGCCAGGGACAGCAGAACACTGAAGCTTTCTTT.

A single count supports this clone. The CDR3 DNA reads as TGTGCCAGCAGCTTAGAAGGGACGGGCACTGAAGCTTTCTTT. Translating it yields CASSLEGTGTEAFF. The V gene is TRBV7-6, the J gene TRBJ1-1; possibly TRBD1 for D (5 bases). V gave up 1 base and J gave up 4 bases, with 10 bases separating them. The germline V gene encodes CDR1 SGHVS and CDR2 FNYEAQ. The CDR3 is 14 residues long.

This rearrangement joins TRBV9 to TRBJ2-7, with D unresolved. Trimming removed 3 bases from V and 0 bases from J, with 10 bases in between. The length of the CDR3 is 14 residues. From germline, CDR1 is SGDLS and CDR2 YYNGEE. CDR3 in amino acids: CASSGSQSSYEQYF. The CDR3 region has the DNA TGTGCCAGCAGCGGGTCTCAGAGCTCCTACGAGCAGTACTTC.

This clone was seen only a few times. The CDR3 nucleotides read TGTGCCAGCAGCTTACCTCTACAGGGGGGAAACACTGAAGCTTTCTTT. Translating it yields CASSLPLQGGNTEAFF. This chain connects TRBV7-9 to TRBJ1-1, with TRBD1 identical over 8 bases. Germline-derived CDR1 and CDR2 are SEHNR and FQNEAQ (reference sequence). V dropped 2 bases and J dropped 2; count of bases not matched to a gene: 7. The CDR3 runs to 16 residues.

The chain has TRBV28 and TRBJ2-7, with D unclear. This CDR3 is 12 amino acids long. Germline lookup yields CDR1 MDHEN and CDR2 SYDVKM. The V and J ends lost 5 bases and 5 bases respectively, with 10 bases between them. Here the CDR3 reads CASSTVSDEQYF. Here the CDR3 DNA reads TGTGCCAGCAGTACCGTCAGCGACGAGCAGTACTTC.

The CDR3 DNA is TGCAGCGTTGAATGGGGCGGTACTGAGCAGTTCTTC. Protein sequence: CSVEWGGTEQFF. This rearrangement joins TRBV29-1 to TRBJ2-1; weak D call: TRBD1 (5 bases). Trimming left V 2 bases short and J 9 bases short, with 11 bases between. The germline V gene has CDR1 SQVTM and CDR2 ANQGSEA. This CDR3 is built from 12 residues.

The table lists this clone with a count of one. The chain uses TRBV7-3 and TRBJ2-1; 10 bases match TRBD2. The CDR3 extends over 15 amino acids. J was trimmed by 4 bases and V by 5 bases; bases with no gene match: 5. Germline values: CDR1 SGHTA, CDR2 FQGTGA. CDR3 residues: CASSLGLAVYNEQFF. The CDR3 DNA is TGTGCCAGCAGCCTAGGACTAGCGGTATACAATGAGCAGTTCTTC.